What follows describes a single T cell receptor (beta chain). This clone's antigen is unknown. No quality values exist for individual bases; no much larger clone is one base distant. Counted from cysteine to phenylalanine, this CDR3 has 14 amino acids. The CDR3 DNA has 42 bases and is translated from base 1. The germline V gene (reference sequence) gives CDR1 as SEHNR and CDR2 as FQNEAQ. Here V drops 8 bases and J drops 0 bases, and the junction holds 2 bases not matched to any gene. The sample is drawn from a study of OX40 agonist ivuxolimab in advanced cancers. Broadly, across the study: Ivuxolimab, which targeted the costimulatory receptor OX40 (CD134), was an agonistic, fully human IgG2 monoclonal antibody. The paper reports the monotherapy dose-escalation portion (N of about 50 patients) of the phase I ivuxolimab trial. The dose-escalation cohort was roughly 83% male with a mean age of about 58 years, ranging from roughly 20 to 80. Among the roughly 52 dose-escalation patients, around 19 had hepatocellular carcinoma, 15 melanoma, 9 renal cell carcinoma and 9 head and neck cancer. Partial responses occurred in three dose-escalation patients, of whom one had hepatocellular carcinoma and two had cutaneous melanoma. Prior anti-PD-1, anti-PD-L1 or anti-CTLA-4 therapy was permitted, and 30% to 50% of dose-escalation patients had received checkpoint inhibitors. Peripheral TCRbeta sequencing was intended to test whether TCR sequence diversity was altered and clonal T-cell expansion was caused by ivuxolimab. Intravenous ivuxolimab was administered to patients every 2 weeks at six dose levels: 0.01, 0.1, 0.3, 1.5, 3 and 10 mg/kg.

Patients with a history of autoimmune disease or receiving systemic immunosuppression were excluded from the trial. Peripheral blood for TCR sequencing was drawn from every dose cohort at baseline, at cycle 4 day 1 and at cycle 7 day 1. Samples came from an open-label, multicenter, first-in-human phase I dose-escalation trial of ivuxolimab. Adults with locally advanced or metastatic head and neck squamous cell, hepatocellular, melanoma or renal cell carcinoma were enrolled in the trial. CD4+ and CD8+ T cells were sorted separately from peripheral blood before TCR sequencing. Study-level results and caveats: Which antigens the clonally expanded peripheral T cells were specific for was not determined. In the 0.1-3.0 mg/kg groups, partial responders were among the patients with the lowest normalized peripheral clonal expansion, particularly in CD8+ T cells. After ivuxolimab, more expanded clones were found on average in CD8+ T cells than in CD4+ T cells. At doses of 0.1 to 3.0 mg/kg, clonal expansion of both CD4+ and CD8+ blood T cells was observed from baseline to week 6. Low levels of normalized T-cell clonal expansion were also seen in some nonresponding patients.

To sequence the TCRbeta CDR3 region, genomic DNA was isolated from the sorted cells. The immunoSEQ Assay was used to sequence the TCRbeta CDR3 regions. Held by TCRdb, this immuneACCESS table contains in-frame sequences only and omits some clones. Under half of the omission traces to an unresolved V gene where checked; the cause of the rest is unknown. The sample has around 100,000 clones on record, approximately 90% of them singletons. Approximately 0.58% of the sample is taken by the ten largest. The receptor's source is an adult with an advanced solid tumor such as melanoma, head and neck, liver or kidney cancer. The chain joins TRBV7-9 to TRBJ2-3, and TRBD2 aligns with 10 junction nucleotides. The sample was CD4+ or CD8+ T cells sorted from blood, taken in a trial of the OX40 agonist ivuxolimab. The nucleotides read TGTGCCAGCCTAGCGGGAGTTAGCACAGATACGCAGTATTTT. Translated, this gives CASLAGVSTDTQYF.